This TCR beta chain was recovered during a study of blood T cell repertoires in COVID-19. Study summary: T cells, B-cell-depleted T cells, or PBMCs supplied cDNA or gDNA.

Methods used by the authors: Reference gene primer amplification gave estimated nucleated cell counts. TCRdb keeps only in-frame clones here, not all; method: immunoSEQ multiplex PCR. V and J calls and clone size are as listed in that table; D and trimming were resolved from the DNA. This table holds 270,000 or so clones, around 86% found once. This receptor was obtained from a man between 35 and 55 years old with active or convalescent COVID-19. The specimen was peripheral blood.

The CDR3 loop is CATSDHGSREGQPQHF. CDR3 in DNA: TGTGCCACCAGTGATCACGGGAGCAGGGAGGGCCAGCCCCAGCATTTT. The chain joins TRBV24-1 to TRBJ1-5; D is perhaps TRBD1 (5 bases). CDR1 KGHDR and CDR2 SFDVKD come from the germline V gene. The V gene lost 3 bases and the J gene lost 7 bases, with 18 bases spanning the gap. There are 16 residues in the CDR3.